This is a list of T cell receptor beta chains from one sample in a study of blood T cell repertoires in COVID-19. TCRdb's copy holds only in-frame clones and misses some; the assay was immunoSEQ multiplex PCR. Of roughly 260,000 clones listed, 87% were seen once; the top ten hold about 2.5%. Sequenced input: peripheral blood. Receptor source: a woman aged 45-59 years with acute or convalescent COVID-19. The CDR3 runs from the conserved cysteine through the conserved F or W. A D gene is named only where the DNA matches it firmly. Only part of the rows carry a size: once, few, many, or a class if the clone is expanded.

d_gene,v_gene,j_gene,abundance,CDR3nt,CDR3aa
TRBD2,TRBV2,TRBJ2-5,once,TGTGCCAGCAGTGAATTGGCCTTGGGAGGGGAGACCCAGTACTTC,CASSELALGGETQYF
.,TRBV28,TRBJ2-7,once,TGTGCCAGCAGTTCCCGGGACACCCTCTACGAGCAGTACTTC,CASSSRDTLYEQYF
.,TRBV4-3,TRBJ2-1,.,TGCGCCAGCAGCCAAAGGGACGCGGGACCCTACAATGAGCAGTTCTTC,CASSQRDAGPYNEQFF
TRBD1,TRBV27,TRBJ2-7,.,TGTGCCAGCAGGGGACTGGGACAGGCCGCCTACGAGCAGTACTTC,CASRGLGQAAYEQYF
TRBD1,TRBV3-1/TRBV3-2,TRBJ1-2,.,TGTGCCAGCAGCCCAGGGGGAGGTGGCTACACCTTC,CASSPGGGGYTF
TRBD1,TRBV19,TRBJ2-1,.,TGTGCCAGTAGTTCGGGACAGGGGGCAGCCTTAAATTACAATGAGCAGTTCTTC,CASSSGQGAALNYNEQFF
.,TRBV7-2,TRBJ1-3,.,TGTGCCAGCAGCTTAGACAGCTTCTCTGGAAACACCATATATTTT,CASSLDSFSGNTIYF
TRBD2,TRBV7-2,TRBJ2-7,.,TGTGCCAGCCAGACTAGCGGGACGTTTGACTACGAGCAGTACTTC,CASQTSGTFDYEQYF
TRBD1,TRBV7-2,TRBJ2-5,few,TGTGCCAGCAGCTTAGGGGGGACAGGAGAAGAGACCCAGTACTTC,CASSLGGTGEETQYF
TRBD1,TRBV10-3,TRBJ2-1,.,TGTGCCACCGTTGAGGGACAGGGACTCGATGAGCAGTTCTTC,CATVEGQGLDEQFF
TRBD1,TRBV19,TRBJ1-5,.,TGTGCCACCGGACAGGGCAATCAGCCCCAGCATTTT,CATGQGNQPQHF
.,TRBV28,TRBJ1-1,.,TGTGCCAGCAGTTTATTAAATCCCGGGGGCACTGAAGCTTTCTTT,CASSLLNPGGTEAFF
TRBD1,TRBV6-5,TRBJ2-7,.,TGTGCCAGCAGGGGACAGGGGTTGCACGAGCAGTACTTC,CASRGQGLHEQYF
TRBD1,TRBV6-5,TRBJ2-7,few,TGTGCCAGCAGTTACCGACAGGGATTCGAGCAGTACTTC,CASSYRQGFEQYF
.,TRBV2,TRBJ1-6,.,TGTGCCAGCAGTGACCTTTATCAGGGATTACCCCTCCACTTT,CASSDLYQGLPLHF
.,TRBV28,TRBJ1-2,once,TGTGCCAGCAGTTTAGGGCGCCGGAAGTATGGCTACACCTTC,CASSLGRRKYGYTF
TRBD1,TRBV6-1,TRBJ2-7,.,TGTGCCAGCAGTGAGGGACAGGGTTACTCCTACGAGCAGTACTTC,CASSEGQGYSYEQYF
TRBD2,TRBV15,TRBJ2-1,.,TGTGCCACCAGCAGAGGCCCTAGCGGGAGTTTGTTCTTC,CATSRGPSGSLFF
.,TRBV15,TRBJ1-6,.,TGTGCCACCAGCAGAGACGATAATTCACCCCTCCACTTT,CATSRDDNSPLHF
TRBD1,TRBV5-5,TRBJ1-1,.,TGTGCCAGCAGCCACTCGACAGGGACTGGTGAAGCTTTCTTT,CASSHSTGTGEAFF
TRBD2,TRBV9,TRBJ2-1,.,TGTGCCAGCAGCCCGGGACTAGCGGGGTGGTACAATGAGCAGTTCTTC,CASSPGLAGWYNEQFF
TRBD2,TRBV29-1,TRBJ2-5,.,TGCAGCGTAGAGGGGACTAGCGGCCAAGAGACCCAGTACTTC,CSVEGTSGQETQYF
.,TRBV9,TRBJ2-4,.,TGTGCCAGCAGCGAACAGGTAGCCAAAAACATTCAGTACTTC,CASSEQVAKNIQYF
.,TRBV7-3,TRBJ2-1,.,TGTGCCAGCAGTAGGGGGTACAATGAGCAGTTCTTC,CASSRGYNEQFF
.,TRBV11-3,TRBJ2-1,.,TGTGCCAGCAGCTTAGGAGTTCTGGGGGGACATGAGCAGTTCTTC,CASSLGVLGGHEQFF
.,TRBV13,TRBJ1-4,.,TGTGCCAGCAGCCCTAGAGTTACCGCAACTAATGAAAAACTGTTTTTT,CASSPRVTATNEKLFF
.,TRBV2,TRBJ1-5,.,TGTGCCAGCAGTGGACTTTTACCGAGTCAGCCCCAGCATTTT,CASSGLLPSQPQHF
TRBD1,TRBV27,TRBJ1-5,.,TGTGCCAGCAGTTTATCGAGGGGACAGGGGGGTCAGCCCCAGCATTTT,CASSLSRGQGGQPQHF
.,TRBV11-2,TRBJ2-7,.,TGTGCCAGCAGCCCGTACTACGAGCAGTACTTC,CASSPYYEQYF
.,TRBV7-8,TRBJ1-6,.,TGTGCCAGCAGCCCACCGGGGGCCCTCCACTTT,CASSPPGALHF
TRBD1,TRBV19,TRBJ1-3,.,TGTGCCAGTAGTACATGGACAGGGCACTCTGGAAACACCATATATTTT,CASSTWTGHSGNTIYF
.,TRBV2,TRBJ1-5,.,TGTGCCAGCAGTGAAGAGACAGCTGCTAATCAGCCCCAGCATTTT,CASSEETAANQPQHF
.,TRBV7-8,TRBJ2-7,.,TGTGCCAGCAGCTTAGACAGGGGGGGCGAGCAGTACTTC,CASSLDRGGEQYF
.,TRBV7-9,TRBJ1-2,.,TGTGCCAGCAGCTTAGAGAGGGGAGGGAACTATGGCTACACCTTC,CASSLERGGNYGYTF
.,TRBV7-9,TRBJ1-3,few,TGTGCCGGAATGGAAGGGAGCTCTGGAAACACCATATATTTT,CAGMEGSSGNTIYF
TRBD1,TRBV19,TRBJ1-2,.,TGTGCCAGTAGTATATTCGAACCGGGACAGAACTATGGCTACACCTTC,CASSIFEPGQNYGYTF
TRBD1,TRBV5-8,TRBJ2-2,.,TGTGCCAGCAGCTTGATGGGGACAGGGGTCCTTGGGGAGCTGTTTTTT,CASSLMGTGVLGELFF
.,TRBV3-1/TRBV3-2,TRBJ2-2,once,TGTGCCAGCAGCGACAGAGCCACCGGGGAGCTGTTTTTT,CASSDRATGELFF
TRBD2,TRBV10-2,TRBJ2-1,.,TGCGCCAGCGAACCGGGACTAGCGGGAGGGTATAAGTTCTTC,CASEPGLAGGYKFF
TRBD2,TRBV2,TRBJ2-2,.,TGTGCCAGCAAATCAACCTTGGCGGGAGGGACCGGGGAGCTGTTTTTT,CASKSTLAGGTGELFF
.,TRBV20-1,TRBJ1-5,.,TGCAGTGTGCCGGGGAATCAGCCCCAGCATTTT,CSVPGNQPQHF